This record concerns one T cell receptor (beta chain) sequence. What it binds is unknown. The trim removed 8 bases at V and 5 bases at J, leaving 12 bases unmatched. CDR1 is SNHLY, CDR2 FYNNEI, per germline. This CDR3 is built from 15 residues. The data were produced by immunoSEQ multiplex PCR, yet TCRdb's version contains in-frame clones alone and is incomplete. Here the sample spans under 250,000 clones, about nine tenths being singletons. The data belong to a study of cytomegalovirus exposure and HLA in healthy donors. Study background: A later analysis reported the approximately 120 validation repertoires used the same platform as the approximately 660 first-cohort repertoires.

Study outcomes and limitations: Many donors carried some public TCRs, although rarity characterized most TCR sequences. Among the CMV-associated chains, three were confirmed in vitro as specific for CMV antigens. Altogether, about 160 TCR beta chains were recorded as cytomegalovirus-associated.

Sequenced material: PBMCs. The chain couples TRBV2 to TRBJ2-3; 8 bases map to TRBD2. This sequence originates from a woman aged 18-29 years in good health and CMV-seropositive. The CDR3 DNA reads as TGTGCCAGCTGTCTCGAGAGCGGGAGTATAGATACGCAGTATTTT. Translating it yields CASCLESGSIDTQYF.